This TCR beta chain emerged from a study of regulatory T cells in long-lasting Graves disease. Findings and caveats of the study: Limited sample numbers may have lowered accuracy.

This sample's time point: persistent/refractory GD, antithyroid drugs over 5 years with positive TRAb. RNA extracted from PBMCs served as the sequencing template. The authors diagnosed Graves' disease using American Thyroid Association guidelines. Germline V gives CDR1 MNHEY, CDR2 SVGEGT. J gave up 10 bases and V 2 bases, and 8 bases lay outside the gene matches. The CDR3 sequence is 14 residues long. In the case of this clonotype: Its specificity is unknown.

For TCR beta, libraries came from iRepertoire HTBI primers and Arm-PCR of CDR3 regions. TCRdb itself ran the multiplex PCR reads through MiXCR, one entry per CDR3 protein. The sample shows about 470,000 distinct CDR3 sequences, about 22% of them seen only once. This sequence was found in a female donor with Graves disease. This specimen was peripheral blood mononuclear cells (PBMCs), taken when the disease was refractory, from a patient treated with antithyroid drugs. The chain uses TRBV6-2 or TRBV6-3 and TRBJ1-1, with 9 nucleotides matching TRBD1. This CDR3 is CASSYRDRGGGAFF. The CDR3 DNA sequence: TGTGCCAGCAGTTACCGTGACAGGGGGGGGGGAGCTTTCTTT.